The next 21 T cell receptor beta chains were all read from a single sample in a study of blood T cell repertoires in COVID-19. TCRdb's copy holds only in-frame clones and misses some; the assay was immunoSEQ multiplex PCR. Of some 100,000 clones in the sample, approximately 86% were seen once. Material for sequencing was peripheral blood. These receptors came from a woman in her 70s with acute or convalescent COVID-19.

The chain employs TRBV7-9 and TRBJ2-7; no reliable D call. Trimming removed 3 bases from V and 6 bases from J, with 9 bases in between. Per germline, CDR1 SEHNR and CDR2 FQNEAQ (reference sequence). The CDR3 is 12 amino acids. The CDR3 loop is CASSFSAPEQYF. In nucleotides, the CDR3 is TGTGCCAGCAGCTTTTCAGCGCCCGAGCAGTACTTC.

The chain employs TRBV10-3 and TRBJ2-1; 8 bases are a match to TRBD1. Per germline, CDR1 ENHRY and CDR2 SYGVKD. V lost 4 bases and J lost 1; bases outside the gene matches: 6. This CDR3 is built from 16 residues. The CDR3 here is CAISAAGGGSYNEQFF. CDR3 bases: TGTGCCATCAGTGCGGCAGGGGGCGGGTCCTACAATGAGCAGTTCTTC.

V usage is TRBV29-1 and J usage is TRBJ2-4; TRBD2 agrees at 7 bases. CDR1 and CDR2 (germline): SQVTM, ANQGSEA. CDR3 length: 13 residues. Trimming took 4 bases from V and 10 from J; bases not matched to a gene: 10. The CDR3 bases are TGCAGCGTTGTGTTTGGTCAGGGAGGGATTCAGTACTTC. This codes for CSVVFGQGGIQYF.

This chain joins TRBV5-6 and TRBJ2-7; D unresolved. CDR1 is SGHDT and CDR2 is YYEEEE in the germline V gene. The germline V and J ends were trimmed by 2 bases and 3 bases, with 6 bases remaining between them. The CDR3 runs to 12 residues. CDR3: CASSLASYEQYF. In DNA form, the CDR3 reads TGTGCCAGCAGCTTAGCTAGCTACGAGCAGTACTTC.

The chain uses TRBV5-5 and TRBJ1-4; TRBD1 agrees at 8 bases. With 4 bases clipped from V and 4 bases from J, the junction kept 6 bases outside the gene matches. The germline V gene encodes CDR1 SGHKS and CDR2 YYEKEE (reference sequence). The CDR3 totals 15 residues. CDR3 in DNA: TGTGCCAGCAGCCGGCAGGGGGCTGGTAATGAAAAACTGTTTTTT. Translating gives CASSRQGAGNEKLFF.

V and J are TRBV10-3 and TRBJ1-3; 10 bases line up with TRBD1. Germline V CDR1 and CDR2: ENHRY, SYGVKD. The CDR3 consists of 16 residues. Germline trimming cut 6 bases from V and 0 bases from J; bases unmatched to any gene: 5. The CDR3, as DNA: TGTGCCATCAGCCAGGGACAGGGGTTCTCTGGAAACACCATATATTTT. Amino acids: CAISQGQGFSGNTIYF.

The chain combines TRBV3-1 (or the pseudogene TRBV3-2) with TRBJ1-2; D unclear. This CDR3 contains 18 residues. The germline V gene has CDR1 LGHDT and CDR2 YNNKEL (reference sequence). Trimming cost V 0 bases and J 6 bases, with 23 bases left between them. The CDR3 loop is CASSQDLPRIRSPNGYTF. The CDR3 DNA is TGTGCCAGCAGCCAAGATCTCCCCCGAATTCGGTCTCCCAATGGCTACACCTTC.

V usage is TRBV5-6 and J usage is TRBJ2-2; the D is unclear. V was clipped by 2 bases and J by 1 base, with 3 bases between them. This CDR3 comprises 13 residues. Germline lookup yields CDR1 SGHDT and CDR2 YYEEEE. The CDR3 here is CASSFLNTGELFF. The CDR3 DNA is TGTGCCAGCAGCTTTCTGAACACCGGGGAGCTGTTTTTT.

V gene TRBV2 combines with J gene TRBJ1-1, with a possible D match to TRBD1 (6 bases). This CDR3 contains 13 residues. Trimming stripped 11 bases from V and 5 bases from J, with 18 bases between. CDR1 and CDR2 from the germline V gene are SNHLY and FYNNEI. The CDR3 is CAATQGEGTEAFF. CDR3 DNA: TGTGCCGCAACACAGGGAGAGGGGACTGAAGCTTTCTTT.

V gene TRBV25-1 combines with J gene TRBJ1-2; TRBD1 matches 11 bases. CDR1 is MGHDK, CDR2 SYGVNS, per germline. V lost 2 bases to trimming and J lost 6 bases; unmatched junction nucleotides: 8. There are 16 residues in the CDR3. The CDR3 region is CASSEPGTGGRDGYTF. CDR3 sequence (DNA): TGTGCCAGCAGTGAACCGGGGACAGGGGGAAGGGATGGCTACACCTTC.

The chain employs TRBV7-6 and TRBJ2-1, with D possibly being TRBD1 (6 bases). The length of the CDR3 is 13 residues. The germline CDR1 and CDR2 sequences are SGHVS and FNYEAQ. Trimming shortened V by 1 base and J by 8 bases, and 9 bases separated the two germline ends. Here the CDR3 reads CASSLGTADEQFF. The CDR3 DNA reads TGTGCCAGCAGCTTAGGGACAGCGGATGAGCAGTTCTTC.

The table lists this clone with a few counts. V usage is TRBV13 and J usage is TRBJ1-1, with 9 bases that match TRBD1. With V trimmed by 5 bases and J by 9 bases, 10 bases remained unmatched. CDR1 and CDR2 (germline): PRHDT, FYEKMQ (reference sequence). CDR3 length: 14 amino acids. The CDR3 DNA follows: TGTGCCAGCAGCCGGTCCTCCGGGACAGGGAAAGCTTTCTTT. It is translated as CASSRSSGTGKAFF.

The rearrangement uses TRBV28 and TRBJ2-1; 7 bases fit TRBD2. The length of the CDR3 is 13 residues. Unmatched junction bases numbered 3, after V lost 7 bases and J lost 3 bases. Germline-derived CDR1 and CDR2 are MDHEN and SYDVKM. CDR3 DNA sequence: TGTGCCAGCACCTCTAGCGGCTACAATGAGCAGTTCTTC. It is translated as CASTSSGYNEQFF.

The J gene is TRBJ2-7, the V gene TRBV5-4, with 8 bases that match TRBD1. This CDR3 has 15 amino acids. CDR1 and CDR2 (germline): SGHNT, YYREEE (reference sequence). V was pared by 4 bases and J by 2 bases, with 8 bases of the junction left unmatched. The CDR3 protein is CASSVTGTGTYEQYF. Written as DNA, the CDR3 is TGTGCCAGCAGCGTTACCGGGACAGGCACCTACGAGCAGTACTTC. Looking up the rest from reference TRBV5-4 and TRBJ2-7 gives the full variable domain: ETGVTQSPTHLIKTRGQQVTLRCSSQSGHNTVSWYQQALGQGPQFIFQYYREEENGRGNFPPRFSGLQFPNYSSELNVNALELDDSALYLCASSVTGTGTYEQYFGPGTRLTVT.

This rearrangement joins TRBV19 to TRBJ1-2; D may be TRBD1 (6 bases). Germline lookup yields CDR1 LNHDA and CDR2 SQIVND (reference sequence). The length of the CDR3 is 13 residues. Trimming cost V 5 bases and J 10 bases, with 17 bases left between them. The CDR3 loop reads CASSLQGQGPYTF. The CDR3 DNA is TGTGCCAGTAGTCTCCAGGGGCAGGGCCCCTACACCTTC. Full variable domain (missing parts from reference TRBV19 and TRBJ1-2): DGGITQSPKYLFRKEGQNVTLSCEQNLNHDAMYWYRQDPGQGLRLIYYSQIVNDFQKGDIAEGYSVSREKKESFPLTVTSAQKNPTAFYLCASSLQGQGPYTFGSGTRLTVV.

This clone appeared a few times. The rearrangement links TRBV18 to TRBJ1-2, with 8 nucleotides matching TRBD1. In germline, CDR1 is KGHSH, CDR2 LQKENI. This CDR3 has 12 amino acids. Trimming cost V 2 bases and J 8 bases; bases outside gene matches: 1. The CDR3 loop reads CASSPDRGGYTF. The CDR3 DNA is TGTGCCAGCTCACCAGACAGGGGCGGCTACACCTTC.

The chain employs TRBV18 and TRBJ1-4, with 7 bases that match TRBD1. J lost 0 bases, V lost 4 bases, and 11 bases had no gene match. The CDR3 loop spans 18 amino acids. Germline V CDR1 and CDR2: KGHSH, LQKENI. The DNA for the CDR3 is TGTGCCAGCTCACGGTTCCGGGACAGTATTACAACTAATGAAAAACTGTTTTTT. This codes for CASSRFRDSITTNEKLFF. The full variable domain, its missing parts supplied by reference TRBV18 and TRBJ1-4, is NAGVMQNPRHLVRRRGQEARLRCSPMKGHSHVYWYRQLPEEGLKFMVYLQKENIIDESGMPKERFSAEFPKEGPSILRIQQVVRGDSAAYFCASSRFRDSITTNEKLFFGSGTQLSVL.

The CDR3 DNA sequence: TGTGCCTGGATCCAGGACCCTCGGGGGGAGCAGTTCTTC. Protein: CAWIQDPRGEQFF. This chain uses TRBV30 with TRBJ2-1; a possible D gene is TRBD2 (6 bases). The germline V gene has CDR1 GTSNPN and CDR2 SVGIG (reference sequence). CDR3 length: 13 residues. Deletions cut 4 bases from V and 10 bases from J, with 17 bases between.

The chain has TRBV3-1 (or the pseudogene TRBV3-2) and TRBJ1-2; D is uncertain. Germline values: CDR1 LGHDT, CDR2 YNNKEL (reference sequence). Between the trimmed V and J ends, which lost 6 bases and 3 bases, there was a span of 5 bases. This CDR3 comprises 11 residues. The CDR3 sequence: CASSRDYGYTF. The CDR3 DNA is TGTGCCAGCAGTCGAGACTATGGCTACACCTTC.

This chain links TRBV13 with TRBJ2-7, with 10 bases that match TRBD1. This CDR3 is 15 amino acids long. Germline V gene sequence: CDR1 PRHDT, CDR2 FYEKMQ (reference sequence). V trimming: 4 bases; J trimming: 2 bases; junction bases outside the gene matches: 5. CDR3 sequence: CASSYGQGGTYEQYF. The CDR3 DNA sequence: TGTGCCAGCAGCTACGGACAGGGGGGTACCTACGAGCAGTACTTC. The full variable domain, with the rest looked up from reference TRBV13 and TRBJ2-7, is AAGVIQSPRHLIKEKRETATLKCYPIPRHDTVYWYQQGPGQDPQFLISFYEKMQSDKGSIPDRFSAQQFSDYHSELNMSSLELGDSALYFCASSYGQGGTYEQYFGPGTRLTVT.

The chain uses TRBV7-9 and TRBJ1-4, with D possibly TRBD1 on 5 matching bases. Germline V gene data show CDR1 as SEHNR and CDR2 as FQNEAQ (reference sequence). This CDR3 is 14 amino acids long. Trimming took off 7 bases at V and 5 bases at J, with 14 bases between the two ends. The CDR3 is CASTPGWKNEKLFF. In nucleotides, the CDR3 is TGTGCCAGCACCCCAGGGTGGAAGAATGAAAAACTGTTTTTT.